This T cell receptor beta chain was documented in a study of post-analysis software for immune sequencing data. This clonotype was observed a few times. The antigen remains undetermined. Prepared libraries of TCR beta cDNA carried unique molecular identifiers. From the PCR reads, TCRdb called clonotypes with MiXCR, one entry per CDR3 protein. Of hundreds of thousands of distinct CDR3 sequences in the sample, approximately 37% are singletons; the top ten hold 6% to 9%. The study's findings and limits: Elevated frequency relative to controls characterized four or five TRBV segments in patients, TRBV5-6, TRBV5-1 and TRBV20-1 among them.

This CDR3 region has 14 residues. Germline loops: CDR1 SGHTA, CDR2 FQGNSA. V was clipped by 3 bases and J by 6 bases, with 13 bases between them. The sample comprised blood. The chain uses TRBV7-2 and TRBJ2-3; perhaps D is TRBD1 or TRBD2 (6 bases each). The TCR sequence derives from a girl aged 2-9 years with multiple sclerosis. CDR3 sequence: CASSFSGGLDTQYF. CDR3 bases: TGTGCCAGCAGCTTCTCTGGGGGGCTCGATACGCAGTATTTT.